The 11 T cell receptor beta chains listed next were all sequenced from one sample in a study of T cells after posttransplantation cyclophosphamide. Cyclophosphamide on days +3 and +4 followed busulfan-fludarabine conditioning and a marrow graft. Data came from immunoSEQ multiplex PCR; TCRdb stores just in-frame clones and leaves some out. The data hold some 45,000 clones, with around 90% observed a single time. Sequencing used PBMCs, obtained roughly 59 days after allogeneic stem cell transplant with posttransplant cyclophosphamide. Receptors were obtained from a male patient aged 55 to 69 who received an allogeneic stem cell transplant from a related donor and was CMV-positive. The T cells may partly be graft donor cells.

This chain connects TRBV2 to TRBJ2-7; D gene unclear. V shed 8 bases and J shed 5 bases, with 13 bases lying between them. CDR1 and CDR2 from the germline V gene are SNHLY and FYNNEI. The CDR3 covers 12 residues. The CDR3 is CASLGAYDEQYF. As DNA, the CDR3 is TGTGCCAGCCTAGGCGCGTACGACGAGCAGTACTTC.

The chain joins TRBV19 to TRBJ2-3; 12 bases are shared with TRBD2. The V gene's germline CDR1 is LNHDA and CDR2 SQIVND (reference sequence). The V segment lost 5 bases and the J segment 1 base; nucleotides outside the gene matches: 4. The CDR3 is made up of 16 amino acids. For the CDR3, the DNA is TGTGCCAGTAGTCCTAGGACTAGCGGGGGCACAGATACGCAGTATTTT. This codes for CASSPRTSGGTDTQYF.

This chain connects TRBV30 to TRBJ2-5, with 7 bases that match TRBD2. The CDR3 sequence is 14 residues long. V dropped 0 bases and J dropped 5; count of bases not matched to a gene: 6. From germline, CDR1 is GTSNPN and CDR2 SVGIG (reference sequence). In nucleotides, the CDR3 is TGTGCCTGGAGTGTGGGAGGGCCCGGGGAGACCCAGTACTTC. Protein: CAWSVGGPGETQYF. The full variable domain, rest sourced from reference TRBV30 and TRBJ2-5, is SQTIHQWPATLVQPVGSPLSLECTVEGTSNPNLYWYRQAAGRGLQLLFYSVGIGQISSEVPQNLSASRPQDRQFILSSKKLLLSDSGFYLCAWSVGGPGETQYFGPGTRLLVL.

The rearrangement joins TRBV2 to TRBJ1-2, with 11 bases that match TRBD1. Germline-derived CDR1 and CDR2 are SNHLY and FYNNEI. This CDR3 is built from 15 residues. V lost 8 bases to trimming and J lost 3 bases; unmatched junction nucleotides: 8. Here the CDR3 reads CASWAMGQGDYGYTF. CDR3 nucleotides: TGTGCCAGCTGGGCGATGGGACAGGGGGACTATGGCTACACCTTC. The full variable domain, in which reference TRBV2 and TRBJ1-2 provide the parts outside the CDR3, is EPEVTQTPSHQVTQMGQEVILRCVPISNHLYFYWYRQILGQKVEFLVSFYNNEISEKSEIFDDQFSVERPDGSNFTLKIRSTKLEDSAMYFCASWAMGQGDYGYTFGSGTRLTVV.

This clone was detected once. The V gene is TRBV4-1, the J gene TRBJ2-7, with a tentative D call TRBD1 (6 bases). CDR1 is MGHRA and CDR2 is YSYEKL in the germline V gene. The V end was cut by 1 base, the J end by 5 bases, with 21 bases between. The CDR3 has 17 amino acids. The CDR3 DNA reads TGCGCCAGCAGCCAAGCTCCCCCAGGGGCCCTTTTCGACGAGCAGTACTTC. Protein: CASSQAPPGALFDEQYF.

J is TRBJ2-2 and V is TRBV19, with a possible D match to TRBD1 (6 bases). Germline CDR1 LNHDA, CDR2 SQIVND (reference sequence). The CDR3 extends over 15 amino acids. Trimming cost V 3 bases and J 4 bases, with 12 bases left between them. CDR3 loop: CASSIGRGPTGELFF. The DNA for the CDR3 is TGTGCCAGTAGTATCGGCAGGGGACCCACCGGGGAGCTGTTTTTT.

The chain combines TRBV13 with TRBJ2-7; D is perhaps TRBD1 (5 bases). The germline V and J ends were trimmed by 3 bases and 2 bases, with 11 bases remaining between them. This CDR3 comprises 14 residues. CDR1 is PRHDT, CDR2 FYEKMQ, per germline (reference sequence). The CDR3: CASSFTGSTYEQYF. The CDR3, as DNA: TGTGCCAGCAGCTTTACAGGCTCAACCTACGAGCAGTACTTC.

This chain joins TRBV7-9 and TRBJ1-1; tentatively, D is TRBD1 (6 bases). The V and J ends lost 5 bases and 5 bases respectively, with 15 bases between them. The CDR3 consists of 14 residues. Germline V CDR1 and CDR2: SEHNR, FQNEAQ (reference sequence). The chain's CDR3 is CASSAQGGGTEAFF. In nucleotides, the CDR3 is TGTGCCAGCAGCGCACAGGGCGGTGGAACTGAAGCTTTCTTT.

This sequence joins TRBV11-3 and TRBJ1-3; a weak D match, TRBD1 (6 bases). Germline values: CDR1 SGHNT, CDR2 YENEEA. V lost 0 bases and J lost 7, with 16 bases in between. The length of the CDR3 is 16 residues. CDR3: CASSLDRSRGRNTIYF. In DNA form, the CDR3 reads TGTGCCAGCAGCTTAGATCGTTCCAGGGGACGGAACACCATATATTTT.

The chain combines TRBV5-5 with TRBJ2-1; 9 bases map to TRBD2. Germline assignment: CDR1 SGHKS and CDR2 YYEKEE (reference sequence). J gave up 4 bases and V 4 bases, and 6 bases lay outside the gene matches. This CDR3 comprises 15 residues. The DNA of the CDR3 is TGTGCCAGCAGCCGGGCGGGAGGGCCTTACAATGAGCAGTTCTTC. Encoded protein: CASSRAGGPYNEQFF.

J is TRBJ2-3 and V is TRBV27, with D hard to call. Germline CDR1 is MNHEY and CDR2 is SMNVEV (reference sequence). The CDR3 has 14 residues. The germline V and J ends were trimmed by 6 bases and 0 bases, with 10 bases remaining between them. CDR3: CASSSLSSTDTQYF. CDR3 bases: TGTGCCAGCAGCTCCCTTTCTAGCACAGATACGCAGTATTTT.